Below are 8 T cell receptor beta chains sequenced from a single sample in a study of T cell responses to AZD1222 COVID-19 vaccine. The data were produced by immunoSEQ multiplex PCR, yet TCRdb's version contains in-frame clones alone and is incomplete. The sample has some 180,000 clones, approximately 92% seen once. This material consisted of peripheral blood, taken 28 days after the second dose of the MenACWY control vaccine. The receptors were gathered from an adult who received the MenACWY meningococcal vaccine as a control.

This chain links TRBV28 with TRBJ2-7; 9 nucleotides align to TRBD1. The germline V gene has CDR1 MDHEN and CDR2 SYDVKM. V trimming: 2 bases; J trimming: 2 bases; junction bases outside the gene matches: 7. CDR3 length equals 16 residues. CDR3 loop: CASSLSGTGIPYEQYF. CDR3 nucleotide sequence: TGTGCCAGCAGTTTAAGTGGGACAGGGATCCCCTACGAGCAGTACTTC. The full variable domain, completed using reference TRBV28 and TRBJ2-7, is DVKVTQSSRYLVKRTGEKVFLECVQDMDHENMFWYRQDPGLGLRLIYFSYDVKMKEKGDIPEGYSVSREKKERFSLILESASTNQTSMYLCASSLSGTGIPYEQYFGPGTRLTVT.

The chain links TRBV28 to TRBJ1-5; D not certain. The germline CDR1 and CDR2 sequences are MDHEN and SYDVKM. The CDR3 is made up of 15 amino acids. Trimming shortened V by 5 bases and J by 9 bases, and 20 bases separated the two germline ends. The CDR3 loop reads CASSNRGGPHGPQHF. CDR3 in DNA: TGTGCCAGCAGTAATCGCGGCGGACCCCATGGGCCCCAGCATTTT.

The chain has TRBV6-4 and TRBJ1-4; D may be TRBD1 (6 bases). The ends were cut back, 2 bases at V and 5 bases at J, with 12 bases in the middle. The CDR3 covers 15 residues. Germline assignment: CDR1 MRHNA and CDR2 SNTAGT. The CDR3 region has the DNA TGTGCCAGCAGTGACCTGGCAGGGGCGAATGAAAAACTGTTTTTT. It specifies CASSDLAGANEKLFF.

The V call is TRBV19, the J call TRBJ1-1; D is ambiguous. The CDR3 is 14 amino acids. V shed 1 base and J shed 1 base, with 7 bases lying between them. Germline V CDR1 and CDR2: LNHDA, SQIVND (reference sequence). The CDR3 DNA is TGTGCCAGTAGTATAGGAGGTCCGAACACTGAAGCTTTCTTT. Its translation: CASSIGGPNTEAFF. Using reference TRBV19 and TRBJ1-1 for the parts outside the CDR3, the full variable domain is DGGITQSPKYLFRKEGQNVTLSCEQNLNHDAMYWYRQDPGQGLRLIYYSQIVNDFQKGDIAEGYSVSREKKESFPLTVTSAQKNPTAFYLCASSIGGPNTEAFFGQGTRLTVV.

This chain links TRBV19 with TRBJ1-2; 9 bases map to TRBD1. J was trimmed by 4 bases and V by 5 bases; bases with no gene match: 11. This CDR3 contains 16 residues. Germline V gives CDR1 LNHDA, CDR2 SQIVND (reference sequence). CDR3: CASSDPGQGSTYGYTF. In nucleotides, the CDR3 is TGTGCCAGTAGTGACCCGGGACAGGGTTCGACCTATGGCTACACCTTC.

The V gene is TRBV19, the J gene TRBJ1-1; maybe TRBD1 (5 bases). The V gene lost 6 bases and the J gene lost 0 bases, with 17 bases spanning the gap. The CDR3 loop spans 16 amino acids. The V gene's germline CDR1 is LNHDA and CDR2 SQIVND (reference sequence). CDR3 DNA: TGTGCCAGTAGGCCTAGGGGTGCCGGATTGAACACTGAAGCTTTCTTT. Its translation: CASRPRGAGLNTEAFF.

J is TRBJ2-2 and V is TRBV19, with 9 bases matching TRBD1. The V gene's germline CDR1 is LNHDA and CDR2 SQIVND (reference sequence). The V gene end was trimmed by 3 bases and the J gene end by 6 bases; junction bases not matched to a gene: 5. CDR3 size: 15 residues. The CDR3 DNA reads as TGTGCCAGTAGTATTCGGGACAGGGAGTCCGGGGAGCTGTTTTTT. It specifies CASSIRDRESGELFF.

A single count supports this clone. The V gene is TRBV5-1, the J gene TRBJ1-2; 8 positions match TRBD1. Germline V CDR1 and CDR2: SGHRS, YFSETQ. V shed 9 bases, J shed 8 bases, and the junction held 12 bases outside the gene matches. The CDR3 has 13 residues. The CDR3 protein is CATSPGQGRGYTF. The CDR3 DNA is TGCGCCACTTCCCCCGGACAGGGTAGAGGCTACACCTTC.